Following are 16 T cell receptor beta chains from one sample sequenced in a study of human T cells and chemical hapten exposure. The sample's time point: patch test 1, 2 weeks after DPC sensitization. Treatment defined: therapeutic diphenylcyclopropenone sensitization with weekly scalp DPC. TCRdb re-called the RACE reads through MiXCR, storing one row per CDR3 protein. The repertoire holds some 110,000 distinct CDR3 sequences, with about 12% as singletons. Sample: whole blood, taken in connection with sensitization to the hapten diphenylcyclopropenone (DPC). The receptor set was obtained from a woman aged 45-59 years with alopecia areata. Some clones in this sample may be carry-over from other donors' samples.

The CDR3 here is CASSPLGGAAQETQYF. CDR3 DNA: TGTGCCAGCTCACCGTTGGGCGGGGCAGCCCAAGAGACCCAGTACTTC. The rearrangement uses TRBV18 and TRBJ2-5; the D gene is possibly TRBD2 (6 bases). Germline V gene lookup returns CDR1 KGHSH and CDR2 LQKENI. V lost 3 bases and J lost 1, with 15 bases in between. The CDR3 consists of 16 residues.

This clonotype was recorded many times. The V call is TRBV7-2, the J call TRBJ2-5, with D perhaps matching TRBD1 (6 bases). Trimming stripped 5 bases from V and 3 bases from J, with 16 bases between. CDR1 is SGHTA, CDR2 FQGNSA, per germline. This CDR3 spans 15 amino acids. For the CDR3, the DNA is TGTGCCAGCAGCCCTTACCGGCAGGGGAAAGAGACCCAGTACTTC. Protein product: CASSPYRQGKETQYF. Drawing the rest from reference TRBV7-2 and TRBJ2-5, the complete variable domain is GAGVSQSPSNKVTEKGKDVELRCDPISGHTALYWYRQSLGQGLEFLIYFQGNSAPDKSGLPSDRFSAERTGGSVSTLTIQRTQQEDSAVYLCASSPYRQGKETQYFGPGTRLLVL.

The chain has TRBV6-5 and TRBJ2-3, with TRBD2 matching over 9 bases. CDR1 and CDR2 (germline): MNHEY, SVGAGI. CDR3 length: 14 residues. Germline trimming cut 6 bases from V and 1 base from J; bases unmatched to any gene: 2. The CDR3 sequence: CASRKRGGTDTQYF. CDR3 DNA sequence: TGTGCCAGCAGGAAGCGGGGGGGCACAGATACGCAGTATTTT.

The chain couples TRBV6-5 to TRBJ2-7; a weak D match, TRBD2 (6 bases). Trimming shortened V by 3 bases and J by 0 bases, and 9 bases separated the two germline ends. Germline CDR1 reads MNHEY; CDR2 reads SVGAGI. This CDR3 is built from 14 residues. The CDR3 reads CASSYSGDSYEQYF. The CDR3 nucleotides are TGTGCCAGCAGTTATTCGGGGGACTCCTACGAGCAGTACTTC.

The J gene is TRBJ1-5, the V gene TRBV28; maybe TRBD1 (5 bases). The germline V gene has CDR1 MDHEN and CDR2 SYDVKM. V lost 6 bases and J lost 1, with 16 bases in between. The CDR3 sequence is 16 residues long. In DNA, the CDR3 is TGTGCCAGCAGCCCGACGCCAGGGACGAGCAATCAGCCCCAGCATTTT. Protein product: CASSPTPGTSNQPQHF.

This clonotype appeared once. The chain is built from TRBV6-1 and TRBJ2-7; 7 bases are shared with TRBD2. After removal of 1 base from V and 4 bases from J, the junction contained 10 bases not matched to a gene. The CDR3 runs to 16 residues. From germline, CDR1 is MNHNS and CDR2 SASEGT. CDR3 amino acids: CASSEEASSGGYEQYF. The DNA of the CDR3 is TGTGCCAGCAGTGAAGAGGCGTCTAGCGGAGGTTACGAGCAGTACTTC.

The DNA for the CDR3 is TGCGCCAGCAGCTTGGAAGTGGGATCAGCAGATACGCAGTATTTT. This gives the protein CASSLEVGSADTQYF. The chain employs TRBV5-1 and TRBJ2-3; D unresolved. This CDR3 is 15 amino acids long. Between the trimmed V and J ends, which lost 0 bases and 4 bases, there was a span of 12 bases. Germline CDR1 is SGHRS and CDR2 is YFSETQ. Supplemented by reference TRBV5-1 and TRBJ2-3, the full variable domain reads KAGVTQTPRYLIKTRGQQVTLSCSPISGHRSVSWYQQTPGQGLQFLFEYFSETQRNKGNFPGRFSGRQFSNSRSEMNVSTLELGDSALYLCASSLEVGSADTQYFGPGTRLTVL.

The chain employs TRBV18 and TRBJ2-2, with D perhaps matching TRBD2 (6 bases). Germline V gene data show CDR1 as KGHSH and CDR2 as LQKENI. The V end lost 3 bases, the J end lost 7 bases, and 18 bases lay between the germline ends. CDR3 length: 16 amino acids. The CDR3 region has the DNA TGTGCCAGCTCACCGCTGGGGACGGGAGTCCACGGGGAGCTGTTTTTT. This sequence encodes CASSPLGTGVHGELFF.

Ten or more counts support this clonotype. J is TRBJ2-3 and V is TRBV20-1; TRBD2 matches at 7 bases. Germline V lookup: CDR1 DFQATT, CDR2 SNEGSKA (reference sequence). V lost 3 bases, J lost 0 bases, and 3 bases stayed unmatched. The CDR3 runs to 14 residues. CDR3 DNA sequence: TGCAGTGCTAGGAGCGGGGCTAGCACAGATACGCAGTATTTT. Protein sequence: CSARSGASTDTQYF.

The CDR3 DNA follows: TGTGCCGCCCGGACTAGCGGATACGAGCAGTACTTC. Amino acids: CAARTSGYEQYF. The chain is built from TRBV6-5 and TRBJ2-7, with 10 bases lining up with TRBD2. CDR3 length equals 12 residues. The germline V gene has CDR1 MNHEY and CDR2 SVGAGI. V was pared by 11 bases and J by 4 bases, with 5 bases of the junction left unmatched.

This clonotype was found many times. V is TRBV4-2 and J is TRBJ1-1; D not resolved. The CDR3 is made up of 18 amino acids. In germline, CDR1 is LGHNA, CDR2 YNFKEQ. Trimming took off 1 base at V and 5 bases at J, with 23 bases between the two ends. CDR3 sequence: CASSQVQRELPMWTEAFF. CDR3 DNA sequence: TGTGCCAGCAGCCAAGTCCAAAGAGAACTCCCAATGTGGACTGAAGCTTTCTTT.

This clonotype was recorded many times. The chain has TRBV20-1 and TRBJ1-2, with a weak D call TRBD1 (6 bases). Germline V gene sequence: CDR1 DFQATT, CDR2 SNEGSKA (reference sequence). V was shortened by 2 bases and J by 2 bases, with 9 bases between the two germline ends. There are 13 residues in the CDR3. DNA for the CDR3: TGCAGTGCTAGACCTACAGGGAACTATGGCTACACCTTC. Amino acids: CSARPTGNYGYTF.

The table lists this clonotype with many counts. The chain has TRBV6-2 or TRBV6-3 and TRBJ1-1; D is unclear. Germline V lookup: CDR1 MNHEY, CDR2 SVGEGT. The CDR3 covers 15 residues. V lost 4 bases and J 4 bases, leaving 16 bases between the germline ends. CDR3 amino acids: CASSSPLAVSTEAFF. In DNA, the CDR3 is TGTGCCAGCAGTTCCCCGCTGGCGGTCTCCACTGAAGCTTTCTTT.

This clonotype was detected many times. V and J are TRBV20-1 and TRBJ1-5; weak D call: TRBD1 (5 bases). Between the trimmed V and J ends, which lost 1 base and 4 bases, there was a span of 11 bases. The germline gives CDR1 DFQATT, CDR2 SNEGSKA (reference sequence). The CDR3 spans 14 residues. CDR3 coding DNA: TGCAGTGCTAGAGTCCCGGGGGGTAATCAGCCCCAGCATTTT. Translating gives CSARVPGGNQPQHF.

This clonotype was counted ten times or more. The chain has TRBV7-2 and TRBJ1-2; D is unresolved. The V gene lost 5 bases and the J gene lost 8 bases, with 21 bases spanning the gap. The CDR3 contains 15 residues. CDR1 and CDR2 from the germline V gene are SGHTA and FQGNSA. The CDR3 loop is CASSPNIHLLDGYTF. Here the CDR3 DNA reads TGTGCCAGCAGCCCCAACATTCACCTGTTGGACGGCTACACCTTC.

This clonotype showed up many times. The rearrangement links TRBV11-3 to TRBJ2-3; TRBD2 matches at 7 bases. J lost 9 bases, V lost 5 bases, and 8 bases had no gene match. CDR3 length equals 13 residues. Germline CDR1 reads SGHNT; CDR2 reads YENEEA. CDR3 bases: TGTGCCAGCAGCGTATCAGGGAGGGACACGCAGTATTTT. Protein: CASSVSGRDTQYF.